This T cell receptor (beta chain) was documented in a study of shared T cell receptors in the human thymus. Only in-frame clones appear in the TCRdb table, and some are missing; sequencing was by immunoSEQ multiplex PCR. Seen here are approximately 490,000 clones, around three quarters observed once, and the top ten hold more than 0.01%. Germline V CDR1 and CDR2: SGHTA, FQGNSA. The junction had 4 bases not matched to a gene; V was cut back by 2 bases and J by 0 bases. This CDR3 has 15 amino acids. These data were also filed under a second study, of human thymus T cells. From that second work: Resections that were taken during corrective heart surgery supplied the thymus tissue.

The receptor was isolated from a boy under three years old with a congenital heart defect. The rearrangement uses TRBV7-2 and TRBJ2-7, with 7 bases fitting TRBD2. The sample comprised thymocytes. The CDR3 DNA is TGTGCCAGCAGCTTATGGCTAGCGGCCTCCTACGAGCAGTACTTC. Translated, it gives CASSLWLAASYEQYF. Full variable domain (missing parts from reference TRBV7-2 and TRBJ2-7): GAGVSQSPSNKVTEKGKDVELRCDPISGHTALYWYRQSLGQGLEFLIYFQGNSAPDKSGLPSDRFSAERTGGSVSTLTIQRTQQEDSAVYLCASSLWLAASYEQYFGPGTRLTVT.